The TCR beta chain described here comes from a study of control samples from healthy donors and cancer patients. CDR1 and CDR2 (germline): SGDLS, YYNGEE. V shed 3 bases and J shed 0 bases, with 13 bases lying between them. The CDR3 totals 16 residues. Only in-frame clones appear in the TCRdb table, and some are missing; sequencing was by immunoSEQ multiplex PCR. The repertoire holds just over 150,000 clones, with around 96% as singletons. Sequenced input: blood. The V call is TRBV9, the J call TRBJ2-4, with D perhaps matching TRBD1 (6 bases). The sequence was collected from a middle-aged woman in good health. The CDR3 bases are TGTGCCAGCAGCGAAACGACAGGTTTAGCCAAAAACATTCAGTACTTC. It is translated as CASSETTGLAKNIQYF. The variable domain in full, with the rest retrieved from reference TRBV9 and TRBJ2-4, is DSGVTQTPKHLITATGQRVTLRCSPRSGDLSVYWYQQSLDQGLQFLIQYYNGEERAKGNILERFSAQQFPDLHSELNLSSLELGDSALYFCASSETTGLAKNIQYFGAGTRLSVL.